Below are 22 T cell receptor beta chains sequenced from a single sample in a study of CD8 T cells in Susac syndrome. Reverse transcription used about 0.45 to 1 ug RNA and random hexamers. TCRdb ran MiXCR on the immunoSEQ multiplex PCR reads and lists one entry per CDR3 protein. The sample shows approximately 68,000 distinct CDR3 sequences, approximately 94% of them seen only once. The sample consisted of CD8+ T cells from PBMCs. These receptors were taken from a human donor with multiple sclerosis.

The chain links TRBV12-3 or TRBV12-4 to TRBJ2-7; tentative D call: TRBD1 (5 bases). V was shortened by 2 bases and J by 1 base, with 12 bases between the two germline ends. The CDR3 is made up of 15 amino acids. DNA for the CDR3: TGTGCCAGCAGTTTACCGGACAAACGTTCCTACGAGCAGTACTTC. Its translation: CASSLPDKRSYEQYF.

The V gene is TRBV25-1, the J gene TRBJ2-1, with TRBD2 identical over 11 bases. The V segment lost 10 bases and the J segment 2 bases; nucleotides outside the gene matches: 7. The CDR3 is made up of 15 amino acids. Germline V lookup: CDR1 MGHDK, CDR2 SYGVNS. In DNA form, the CDR3 reads TGTGCCACAGAACCACTAGCGGGAGCCTACAATGAGCAGTTCTTC. Its protein is CATEPLAGAYNEQFF.

The sample holds one count of this clonotype. The V call is TRBV7-2, the J call TRBJ2-5; TRBD2 might be the D (6 bases). Looked up from germline, CDR1 is SGHTA and CDR2 is FQGNSA. CDR3 length: 14 residues. The V gene lost 5 bases and the J gene lost 5 bases, with 15 bases spanning the gap. The CDR3 reads CASSPARLVETQYF. CDR3 nucleotide sequence: TGTGCCAGCAGCCCGGCCAGACTAGTGGAGACCCAGTACTTC.

The chain carries TRBV27 and TRBJ2-7; 8 bases fit TRBD1. Germline-derived CDR1 and CDR2 are MNHEY and SMNVEV (reference sequence). This CDR3 spans 13 amino acids. V lost 2 bases and J lost 4; bases outside the gene matches: 1. The CDR3 DNA sequence: TGTGCCAGCAGTTTAGGGACAGGATACGAGCAGTACTTC. Its translation is CASSLGTGYEQYF.

This chain connects TRBV27 to TRBJ2-5; 9 positions match TRBD1. CDR1 MNHEY and CDR2 SMNVEV come from the germline V gene (reference sequence). V was clipped by 2 bases and J by 5 bases; unmatched bases: 6. The CDR3 loop spans 15 amino acids. CDR3 in amino acids: CASSLGTGFGETQYF. In nucleotides, the CDR3 is TGTGCCAGCAGTTTAGGGACAGGGTTCGGGGAGACCCAGTACTTC.

The rearrangement links TRBV25-1 to TRBJ2-7; D gene unclear. V lost 3 bases and J lost 1, with 10 bases in between. The CDR3 spans 14 residues. Germline CDR1 MGHDK, CDR2 SYGVNS. The CDR3 here is CASSESNGSYEQYF. DNA of the CDR3: TGTGCCAGCAGTGAGAGTAATGGGTCCTACGAGCAGTACTTC.

The chain joins TRBV20-1 to TRBJ1-2, with D possibly TRBD1 on 5 matching bases. Germline CDR1 DFQATT, CDR2 SNEGSKA (reference sequence). This CDR3 contains 13 residues. V was pared by 0 bases and J by 4 bases, with 9 bases between. The CDR3 loop reads CSARDRAGYGYTF. The DNA of the CDR3 is TGCAGTGCTAGAGACAGGGCGGGCTATGGCTACACCTTC.

This clonotype was detected only once. This sequence joins TRBV24-1 and TRBJ2-2; 11 positions agree with TRBD1. Germline CDR1 and CDR2: KGHDR and SFDVKD. This CDR3 region has 17 residues. V was pared by 3 bases and J by 5 bases, with 7 bases of the junction left unmatched. The CDR3 DNA follows: TGTGCCACCAGTGATCCTAAGGGACAGGGGGGGACCGGGGAGCTGTTTTTT. Residues: CATSDPKGQGGTGELFF.

The chain uses TRBV27 and TRBJ2-7; D not resolved. Trimming removed 0 bases from V and 2 bases from J, with 8 bases in between. The CDR3 is 14 residues long. Germline-derived CDR1 and CDR2 are MNHEY and SMNVEV (reference sequence). CDR3 coding DNA: TGTGCCAGCAGTTTATCGATGTCAACCTACGAGCAGTACTTC. It encodes CASSLSMSTYEQYF.

This chain uses TRBV30 with TRBJ2-3, with 7 positions matching TRBD1. V shed 4 bases and J 2 bases; nucleotides not matched to a gene: 6. The CDR3 totals 14 residues. Germline assignment: CDR1 GTSNPN and CDR2 SVGIG (reference sequence). This chain's CDR3 is CAWTRGGLTDTQYF. The CDR3 DNA sequence: TGTGCCTGGACCCGAGGGGGCCTCACAGATACGCAGTATTTT.

This chain uses TRBV7-2 with TRBJ1-1; 7 bases are shared with TRBD1. Per germline, CDR1 SGHTA and CDR2 FQGNSA. After removal of 4 bases from V and 1 base from J, the junction contained 12 bases not matched to a gene. This CDR3 is built from 17 residues. The CDR3 region has the DNA TGTGCCAGCAGCTCCCCCGGGACAGCCAAGGCGAACACTGAAGCTTTCTTT. Its protein product is CASSSPGTAKANTEAFF.

This rearrangement joins TRBV7-9 to TRBJ1-4; D gene uncertain. V lost 4 bases and J lost 5, with 17 bases in between. Germline assignment: CDR1 SEHNR and CDR2 FQNEAQ (reference sequence). This CDR3 has 16 residues. The CDR3 nucleotides are TGTGCCAGCAGCTCCGACCCGGATGCCTCAAATGAAAAACTGTTTTTT. Amino acids: CASSSDPDASNEKLFF.

V and J are TRBV20-1 and TRBJ2-7; no clear D gene. V was clipped by 6 bases and J by 1 base, with 10 bases between them. This CDR3 contains 12 residues. Per the germline V gene, CDR1 is DFQATT and CDR2 is SNEGSKA (reference sequence). The CDR3 is CSAPLGSYEQYF. The DNA of the CDR3 is TGCAGTGCCCCCCTCGGGTCCTACGAGCAGTACTTC.

The chain carries TRBV6-2 or TRBV6-3 and TRBJ2-1; D is unclear. Germline CDR1 is MNHEY and CDR2 is SVGEGT. Deletions cut 5 bases from V and 0 bases from J, with 2 bases between. The CDR3 has 12 residues. The CDR3 loop reads CASSVSYNEQFF. CDR3 in DNA: TGTGCCAGCAGTGTCTCCTACAATGAGCAGTTCTTC.

In its sample, this clonotype was seen once. This chain joins TRBV29-1 and TRBJ2-7; D is unclear. V lost 4 bases to trimming and J lost 2 bases, with 15 bases between them. The germline CDR1 and CDR2 sequences are SQVTM and ANQGSEA. The CDR3 runs to 14 residues. The CDR3 DNA reads TGCAGCGTTGGGTACAGTGGGGAACCCTACGAGCAGTACTTC. This sequence encodes CSVGYSGEPYEQYF.

J is TRBJ2-3 and V is TRBV13; D uncertain. The V gene's germline CDR1 is PRHDT and CDR2 FYEKMQ (reference sequence). Trimming shortened V by 5 bases and J by 2 bases, and 17 bases separated the two germline ends. The CDR3 extends over 16 amino acids. The CDR3 spells CASSQSDGLNTDTQYF. In DNA, the CDR3 is TGTGCCAGCAGCCAATCAGACGGATTAAACACAGATACGCAGTATTTT. Full variable domain (missing parts from reference TRBV13 and TRBJ2-3): AAGVIQSPRHLIKEKRETATLKCYPIPRHDTVYWYQQGPGQDPQFLISFYEKMQSDKGSIPDRFSAQQFSDYHSELNMSSLELGDSALYFCASSQSDGLNTDTQYFGPGTRLTVL.

The rearrangement links TRBV29-1 to TRBJ1-1; 8 nucleotides align to TRBD1. This CDR3 has 16 amino acids. The J segment lost 1 base and the V segment lost 4 bases, leaving 11 bases of the junction unmatched. Looked up from germline, CDR1 is SQVTM and CDR2 is ANQGSEA. The CDR3 nucleotides are TGCAGCGTTGCATCGGACAGGGAAGTTTCGAACACTGAAGCTTTCTTT. This codes for CSVASDREVSNTEAFF.

J is TRBJ2-3 and V is TRBV6-6; D is perhaps TRBD2 (5 bases). This CDR3 region has 14 residues. With 7 bases removed from V and 0 bases from J, the gap between germline ends came to 11 bases. From germline, CDR1 is MNHNY and CDR2 SVGAGI (reference sequence). The CDR3 region has the DNA TGTGCCAGCACCCCGGGGAGTAGCACAGATACGCAGTATTTT. Translation: CASTPGSSTDTQYF.

This clonotype was counted between two and nine times. This chain connects TRBV29-1 to TRBJ2-3; D is possibly TRBD2 (6 bases). Germline CDR1 reads SQVTM; CDR2 reads ANQGSEA. The CDR3 is made up of 12 amino acids. V gave up 3 bases and J gave up 4 bases, with 8 bases separating them. CDR3 bases: TGCAGCGTTGAGGGGAGGCCAGATACGCAGTATTTT. Protein product: CSVEGRPDTQYF.

This clonotype was detected only once. This rearrangement joins TRBV14 to TRBJ2-7; 7 bases line up with TRBD2. Germline V lookup: CDR1 SGHDN, CDR2 FVKESK. This CDR3 has 14 amino acids. The ends lost 4 bases at V and 2 bases at J; junction bases unmatched: 5. The CDR3 DNA sequence: TGTGCCAGCAGCCCCGGGAGGATAACCTACGAGCAGTACTTC. Translating it yields CASSPGRITYEQYF.

The J gene is TRBJ2-5, the V gene TRBV19; D gene ambiguous. The CDR3 contains 13 residues. Trimming cost V 3 bases and J 5 bases, with 10 bases left between them. From germline, CDR1 is LNHDA and CDR2 SQIVND (reference sequence). This CDR3 reads CASSMSSLETQYF. The CDR3 DNA reads TGTGCCAGTAGTATGTCGTCTTTGGAGACCCAGTACTTC.

V and J are TRBV24-1 and TRBJ2-6; either TRBD1 or TRBD2 may fit D (5 bases each). Looked up from germline, CDR1 is KGHDR and CDR2 is SFDVKD. This CDR3 has 14 residues. V shed 6 bases and J shed 4 bases, with 9 bases lying between them. The CDR3 coding sequence is TGTGCCACCAGTCCCGGGGACGGGGCCAACGTCCTGACTTTC. This codes for CATSPGDGANVLTF.